Sequencing of this TCR beta chain was carried out in a study of CD8 T cells in ankylosing spondylitis. Overall study results and limits: Reportedly, disease-linked clones are significantly enriched in ankylosing spondylitis patients' matched synovial fluid. Among TCR beta sequences, a motif of eight highly homologous variants appeared characteristic of ankylosing spondylitis blood.

TCRdb ran MiXCR on the 5' RACE reads and lists one entry per CDR3 protein. The sample includes roughly 130,000 distinct CDR3 sequences, over 7% seen only once; the top ten take 2.5% to 3.5%. The sample holds a few counts of this clonotype. Its target is unknown. From germline, CDR1 is KGHSH and CDR2 LQKENI. There are 16 residues in the CDR3. V was pared by 3 bases and J by 2 bases, with 16 bases between. The clonotype was recovered from a male donor with ankylosing spondylitis or in good health (not recorded which). The chain employs TRBV18 and TRBJ2-5; a possible D gene is TRBD2 (5 bases). Sequencing was performed on blood, either unsorted or a sorted T cell fraction (not recorded which). In nucleotides, the CDR3 is TGTGCCAGCTCACCCCAGTTAACGGGGAAGCAAGAGACCCAGTACTTC. Its protein product is CASSPQLTGKQETQYF. The whole variable domain, filled in from reference TRBV18 and TRBJ2-5, reads NAGVMQNPRHLVRRRGQEARLRCSPMKGHSHVYWYRQLPEEGLKFMVYLQKENIIDESGMPKERFSAEFPKEGPSILRIQQVVRGDSAAYFCASSPQLTGKQETQYFGPGTRLLVL.